This T cell receptor (beta chain) was captured by sequencing in a study of blood T cell repertoires in COVID-19. As for the study in general: T cells, B-cell-depleted T cells, or PBMCs supplied cDNA or gDNA.

The study recruited people aged 18 to 89 years across about 25 US areas. Exposed enrollees encountered a COVID-19 case at some point within 2 weeks before study entry. The repertoire was sequenced with immunoSEQ multiplex PCR; TCRdb's copy has only in-frame clones and lacks some. Of roughly 140,000 clones listed, about 83% were seen once; the top ten hold 5.5% to 7.5%. Germline assignment: CDR1 ENHRY and CDR2 SYGVKD. The CDR3 is 15 residues long. V lost 4 bases, J lost 2 bases, and 13 bases lay in between. Sample: PBMCs or T cells enriched from blood (not recorded which). The receptor comes from a woman between 50 and 59 years old who had been exposed to COVID-19. V and J are TRBV10-3 and TRBJ2-3; tentatively, D is TRBD2 (6 bases). The CDR3 loop reads CAISVASDYTDTQYF. The CDR3 DNA sequence: TGTGCCATCAGTGTGGCTAGCGACTACACAGATACGCAGTATTTT.